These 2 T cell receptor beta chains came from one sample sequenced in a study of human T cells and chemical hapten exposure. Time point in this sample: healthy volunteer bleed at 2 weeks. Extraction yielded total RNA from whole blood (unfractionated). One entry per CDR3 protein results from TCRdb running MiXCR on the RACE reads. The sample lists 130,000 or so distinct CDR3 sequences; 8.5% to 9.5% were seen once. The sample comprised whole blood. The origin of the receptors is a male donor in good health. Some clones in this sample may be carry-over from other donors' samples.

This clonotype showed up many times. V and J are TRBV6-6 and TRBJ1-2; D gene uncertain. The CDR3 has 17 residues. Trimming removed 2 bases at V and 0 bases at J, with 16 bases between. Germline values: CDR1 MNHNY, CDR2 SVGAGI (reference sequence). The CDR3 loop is CASSYPGRYGANYGYTF. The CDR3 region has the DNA TGTGCCAGCAGTTACCCCGGACGGTACGGAGCTAACTATGGCTACACCTTC.

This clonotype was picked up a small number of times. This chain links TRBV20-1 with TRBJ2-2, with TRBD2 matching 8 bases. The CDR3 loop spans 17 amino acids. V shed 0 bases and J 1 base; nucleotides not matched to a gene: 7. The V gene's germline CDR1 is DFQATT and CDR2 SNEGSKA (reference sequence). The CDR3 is CSARDPSGSQNTGELFF. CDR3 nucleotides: TGCAGTGCTAGAGATCCAAGCGGGAGCCAGAACACCGGGGAGCTGTTTTTT.